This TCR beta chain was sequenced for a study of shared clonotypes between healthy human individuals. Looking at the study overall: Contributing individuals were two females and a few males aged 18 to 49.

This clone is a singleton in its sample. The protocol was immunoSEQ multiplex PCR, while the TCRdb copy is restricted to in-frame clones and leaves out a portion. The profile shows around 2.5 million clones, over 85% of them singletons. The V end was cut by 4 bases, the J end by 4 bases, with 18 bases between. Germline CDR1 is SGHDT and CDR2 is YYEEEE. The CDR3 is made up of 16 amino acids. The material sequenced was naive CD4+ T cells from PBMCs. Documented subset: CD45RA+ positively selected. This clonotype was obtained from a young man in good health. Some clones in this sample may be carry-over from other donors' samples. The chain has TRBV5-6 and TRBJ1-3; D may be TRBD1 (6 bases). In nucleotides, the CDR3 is TGTGCCAGCAGCCGTAGACAGGCAGTGGTGGGAAACACCATATATTTT. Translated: CASSRRQAVVGNTIYF.